A single sample gave rise to the 12 T cell receptor beta chains below, sequenced in a study of blood T cells in healthy people across ages. Next came a second PCR, run for about 7 to 12 cycles, which used a sample-barcoded 5' primer along with a J-beta primer mix. TCRdb used MiXCR to reprocess the 5' RACE reads, holding one entry per CDR3 protein. The sample consists of roughly 700,000 distinct CDR3 sequences, 32% of them appearing once. Sequenced: blood. The receptors derive from a woman aged 80 or over in good health.

This clonotype was counted at least ten times. The chain combines TRBV20-1 with TRBJ1-5; D perhaps matches TRBD1 (5 bases). V was shortened by 6 bases and J by 5 bases, with 23 bases between the two germline ends. The germline gives CDR1 DFQATT, CDR2 SNEGSKA (reference sequence). The CDR3 has 16 residues. DNA of the CDR3: TGCAGTGCCCCCAACTCTGGGGGATTTGGGCATCAGCCCCAGCATTTT. Protein sequence: CSAPNSGGFGHQPQHF.

The genes are TRBV30 and TRBJ1-2; D is possibly TRBD1 (5 bases). The CDR3 consists of 12 residues. Germline V gene sequence: CDR1 GTSNPN, CDR2 SVGIG (reference sequence). Trimming stripped 3 bases from V and 9 bases from J, with 14 bases between. CDR3 amino acids: CAWSLDSGSYTF. The CDR3 DNA follows: TGTGCCTGGAGCCTAGATTCAGGGAGCTACACCTTC.

This clonotype was counted at least ten times. This chain connects TRBV5-1 to TRBJ2-5; 9 bases are shared with TRBD2. The CDR3 covers 15 residues. Losses at the gene ends were 5 bases for V and 2 bases for J; bases not matched to a gene: 7. Germline CDR1 is SGHRS and CDR2 is YFSETQ. The CDR3 is CASRPKTSGQETQYF. DNA of the CDR3: TGCGCCAGCAGACCGAAAACTAGCGGGCAAGAGACCCAGTACTTC.

This clonotype was observed at least ten times. J is TRBJ2-1 and V is TRBV4-2, with TRBD2 matching over 11 bases. The germline CDR1 and CDR2 sequences are LGHNA and YNFKEQ. The V gene end was trimmed by 0 bases and the J gene end by 7 bases; junction bases not matched to a gene: 5. This CDR3 is built from 16 residues. CDR3 nucleotides: TGTGCCAGCAGCCAAGATCCTAGCGGGGGGTCAAATGAGCAGTTCTTC. Its protein product is CASSQDPSGGSNEQFF.

Remarks on this clonotype: The junction departs from the called germline gene at one end, perhaps through a read error. Here the CDR3 DNA reads TGTGCCATCAGTGAGTGGGGGATAGCGGACAACCAAGAGACCCAGTACTTC. This encodes CAISEWGIADNQETQYF. The gene calls are TRBV25-1 and TRBJ2-5, with D possibly being TRBD2 (6 bases). From germline, CDR1 is MGHDK and CDR2 SYGVNS. This CDR3 has 17 amino acids. The full variable domain, in which reference TRBV25-1 and TRBJ2-5 provide the parts outside the CDR3, is EADIYQTPRYLVIGTGKKITLECSQTMGHDKMYWYQQDPGMELHLIHYSYGVNSTEKGDLSSESTVSRIRTEHFPLTLESARPSHTSQYLCAISEWGIADNQETQYFGPGTRLLVL.

Concerning this clonotype itself: Compared with germline, one end of the junction differs, possibly owing to a read error. The chain carries TRBV2 and TRBJ2-1, with 8 bases that match TRBD2. Germline V gene lookup returns CDR1 SNHLY and CDR2 FYNNEI. CDR3 length: 15 residues. Here the CDR3 DNA reads TGTGCCGGCAGTAAGGGTAGCGGGACCTACAATGAGCAGTTCTTC. Translation gives CAGSKGSGTYNEQFF.

The V gene is TRBV12-3 or TRBV12-4, the J gene TRBJ1-6; D is unresolved. Trimming removed 3 bases at V and 6 bases at J, with 12 bases between. The CDR3 covers 15 residues. CDR3 nucleotide sequence: TGTGCCAGCAGTTTGATAGCAGTATCTAATTCACCCCTCCACTTT. Its protein product is CASSLIAVSNSPLHF.

A note on this clonotype: Likely a read error: the CDR3 ends without its conserved phenylalanine or tryptophan. The rearrangement joins TRBV6-5 to TRBJ1-4; D unclear. Per the germline V gene, CDR1 is MNHEY and CDR2 is SVGAGI. V was shortened by 6 bases and J by 8 bases, with 10 bases between the two germline ends. This CDR3 spans 12 amino acids. CDR3 nucleotides: TGTGCCAGCAGCTTCTTGGGGGAAAAACTGTTTATT. This codes for CASSFLGEKLFI.

A note on this clonotype: This may stem from a read error, because a much larger clone lies one nucleotide away. The genes are TRBV24-1 and TRBJ1-2, with D tentatively TRBD1 (5 bases). CDR1 and CDR2 from the germline V gene are KGHDR and SFDVKD. The V gene lost 2 bases and the J gene lost 6 bases, with 9 bases spanning the gap. CDR3 length equals 13 residues. CDR3: CATSDWGNHGYTF. For the CDR3, the DNA is TGTGCCACCAGTGATTGGGGGAACCATGGCTACACCTTC.

The CDR3: CASSPKGQGGPKNIQYF. Written as DNA, the CDR3 is TGTGCCAGCAGCCCAAAAGGACAGGGTGGCCCCAAAAACATTCAGTACTTC. The chain is built from TRBV7-2 and TRBJ2-7, with 8 bases matching TRBD1. The DNA end lines up better with TRBJ2-4; the J call may be wrong. This CDR3 comprises 17 residues. Germline V gene data show CDR1 as SGHTA and CDR2 as FQGNSA.

This clonotype was counted many times. The chain is built from TRBV7-2 and TRBJ2-7; D unclear. The CDR3 has 14 amino acids. Per germline, CDR1 SGHTA and CDR2 FQGNSA. Trimming took 1 base from V and 1 from J, leaving 8 bases between them. Written as DNA, the CDR3 is TGTGCCAGCAGCTTAGGGCCGGCTTCCTACGAGCAGTACTTC. The encoded protein is CASSLGPASYEQYF. The full variable domain, in which reference TRBV7-2 and TRBJ2-7 provide the parts outside the CDR3, is GAGVSQSPSNKVTEKGKDVELRCDPISGHTALYWYRQSLGQGLEFLIYFQGNSAPDKSGLPSDRFSAERTGGSVSTLTIQRTQQEDSAVYLCASSLGPASYEQYFGPGTRLTVT.

This clonotype occurred a few times. The chain links TRBV4-2 to TRBJ1-1; no clear D. The V gene's germline CDR1 is LGHNA and CDR2 YNFKEQ. Trimming shortened V by 0 bases and J by 7 bases, and 9 bases separated the two germline ends. This CDR3 contains 13 residues. The CDR3 coding sequence is TGTGCCAGCAGCCAAGATCGTGGCAGTGAAGCTTTCTTT. Protein: CASSQDRGSEAFF.